This T cell receptor beta chain comes out of a study of blood T cell repertoires in COVID-19. Trimming shortened V by 5 bases and J by 8 bases, and 17 bases separated the two germline ends. Germline CDR1 and CDR2: SGHRS and YFSETQ. The CDR3 consists of 14 residues. The data were produced by immunoSEQ multiplex PCR, yet TCRdb's version contains in-frame clones alone and is incomplete. The table shows approximately 150,000 clones, with around 84% occurring only once. The clonotype originates from a woman aged 45 to 65 who had recovered from COVID-19. The sequenced sample consisted of PBMCs or T cells enriched from blood (not recorded which). The genes are TRBV5-1 and TRBJ2-1, with D hard to call. CDR3 sequence: CASRPGPSTHEQFF. The CDR3 DNA reads TGCGCCAGCAGACCTGGTCCTAGTACGCATGAGCAGTTCTTC. Complete variable domain (other parts from reference TRBV5-1 and TRBJ2-1): KAGVTQTPRYLIKTRGQQVTLSCSPISGHRSVSWYQQTPGQGLQFLFEYFSETQRNKGNFPGRFSGRQFSNSRSEMNVSTLELGDSALYLCASRPGPSTHEQFFGPGTRLTVL.